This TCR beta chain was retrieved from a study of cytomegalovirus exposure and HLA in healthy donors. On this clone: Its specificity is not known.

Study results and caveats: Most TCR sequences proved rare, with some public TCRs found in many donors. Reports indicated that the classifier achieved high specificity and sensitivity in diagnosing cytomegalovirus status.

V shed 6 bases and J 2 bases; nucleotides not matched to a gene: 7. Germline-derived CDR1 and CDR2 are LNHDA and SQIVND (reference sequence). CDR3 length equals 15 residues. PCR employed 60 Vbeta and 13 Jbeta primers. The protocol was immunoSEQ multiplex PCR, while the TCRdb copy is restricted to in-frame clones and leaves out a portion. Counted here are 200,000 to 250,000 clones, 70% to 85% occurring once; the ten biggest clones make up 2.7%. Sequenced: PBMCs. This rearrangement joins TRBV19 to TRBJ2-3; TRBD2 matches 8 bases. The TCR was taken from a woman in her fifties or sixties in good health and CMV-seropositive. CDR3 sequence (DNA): TGTGCCAGTAGGGCGAGCGGGGGCAACACAGATACGCAGTATTTT. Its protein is CASRASGGNTDTQYF.